The clone carrying this T cell receptor beta chain is termed medium-sized. Repertoires were generated with immunoSEQ multiplex PCR, while TCRdb's copy carries only in-frame clones and drops some. Here the sample spans under 8,500 clones, around 80% being singletons. This sample stems from a study of OX40 agonist ivuxolimab in advanced cancers. The CDR3 runs 16 residues. After removal of 0 bases from V and 8 bases from J, the junction contained 8 bases not matched to a gene. In germline, CDR1 is LNHNV, CDR2 YYDKDF (reference sequence). This sample comprised CD4+ or CD8+ T cells sorted from blood, obtained in a trial of the OX40 agonist ivuxolimab. This sequence joins TRBV15 and TRBJ2-4; 9 bases match TRBD1. The receptor's source is an adult with an advanced solid tumor such as melanoma, head and neck, liver or kidney cancer. CDR3 amino acids: CATSRDRGTGSDIQYF. As DNA, the CDR3 is TGTGCCACCAGCAGAGATCGTGGGACAGGGTCTGACATTCAGTACTTC.